The entry below describes one T cell receptor (beta chain). Its target is unknown. TCR alpha and beta CDR3 regions were amplified from RNA using iRepertoire nested multiplex PCR. Tissue mRNA or PBMC total RNA, roughly 95-400 ng, went into one-step reverse transcription and amplification. MiXCR was run by TCRdb on the multiplex PCR reads, yielding one entry per CDR3 protein. The sample holds about 180,000 distinct CDR3 sequences, around 40% seen once. V was clipped by 5 bases and J by 2 bases, with 12 bases between them. Germline lookup yields CDR1 LNHDA and CDR2 SQIVND (reference sequence). This CDR3 comprises 14 residues. The data were obtained in a study of glioma-infiltrating T cells. General observations from the study: Gliomas, especially low-grade, showed above-expected tissue-blood divergence; non-neoplastic patients showed below. Tissue and blood shared very few CDR3 sequences.

This sequence joins TRBV19 and TRBJ1-2, with D perhaps TRBD1 (5 bases). Sequences were obtained from glioma tissue, nonneoplastic brain tissue, or PBMCs (not recorded which). The TCR was taken from a human donor with low-grade glioma or glioblastoma, undergoing nonglioma brain surgery, or in good health (not recorded which). The CDR3: CASSLDRSNYGYTF. CDR3 coding DNA: TGTGCCAGTAGTCTCGACAGATCCAACTATGGCTACACCTTC. Variable domain in full (rest from reference TRBV19 and TRBJ1-2): DGGITQSPKYLFRKEGQNVTLSCEQNLNHDAMYWYRQDPGQGLRLIYYSQIVNDFQKGDIAEGYSVSREKKESFPLTVTSAQKNPTAFYLCASSLDRSNYGYTFGSGTRLTVV.